Listed below are T cell receptor beta chains from one sample, sequenced in a study of blood T cell repertoires in COVID-19. Profiled with immunoSEQ multiplex PCR; TCRdb holds only in-frame clones, not every one. Of more than 120,000 clones detected, about four fifths appear once; the ten largest clones hold under 5.5%. Specimen: peripheral blood. The origin of the receptors is a human donor in a cohort sampled during active COVID-19. The CDR3 runs from the conserved cysteine through the conserved F or W. The D gene is left open where the match is weak. Rows may omit the clone size; those that give it use once, few, many or a size class.

j_gene,abundance,len,d_gene,v_gene,CDR3aa,CDR3nt
TRBJ2-1,.,15,TRBD1,TRBV6-2/TRBV6-3,CASSLQGQGVSEQFF,TGTGCCAGCAGTCTTCAAGGACAGGGGGTTAGTGAGCAGTTCTTC
TRBJ2-7,once,13,.,TRBV12-3/TRBV12-4,CASSFPGDYEQYF,TGTGCCAGCAGTTTCCCGGGGGACTACGAGCAGTACTTC
TRBJ1-1,.,18,TRBD1,TRBV4-1,CASSQDLRDRGQRTEAFF,TGCGCCAGCAGCCAAGATTTGCGAGACAGGGGGCAGAGGACTGAAGCTTTCTTT
TRBJ2-7,once,14,.,TRBV6-6,CASSRGGADYEQYF,TGTGCCAGCAGTAGAGGAGGGGCCGACTACGAGCAGTACTTC
TRBJ2-7,few,14,.,TRBV6-6,CASRRGTDSYEQYF,TGTGCCAGCAGACGCGGGACAGATTCCTACGAGCAGTACTTC
TRBJ2-3,.,15,TRBD2,TRBV4-1,CASRSRGGGTDTQYF,TGCGCCAGCAGGTCCCGCGGGGGGGGGACAGATACGCAGTATTTT
TRBJ2-3,.,16,TRBD2,TRBV20-1,CSASSGAGGPTDTQYF,TGCAGTGCTAGTTCGGGAGCGGGGGGGCCTACAGATACGCAGTATTTT
TRBJ2-5,once,15,TRBD2,TRBV25-1,CASSGWRGTQETQYF,TGTGCCAGCAGCGGATGGCGGGGGACCCAAGAGACCCAGTACTTC
TRBJ2-7,once,14,.,TRBV28,CASSLEEDAYEQYF,TGTGCCAGCAGTTTAGAGGAGGATGCCTACGAGCAGTACTTC
TRBJ2-1,.,15,TRBD1,TRBV7-9,CASSLGQGSYNEQFF,TGTGCCAGCAGCTTGGGACAGGGCTCCTACAATGAGCAGTTCTTC
TRBJ2-3,.,13,.,TRBV5-8,CASTPRVEDTQYF,TGTGCCAGCACCCCCCGCGTCGAAGATACGCAGTATTTT
TRBJ2-1,.,17,.,TRBV9,CASSVADSSGVYNEQFF,TGTGCCAGCAGCGTTGCGGACTCGAGCGGCGTTTACAATGAGCAGTTCTTC
TRBJ2-5,.,16,.,TRBV5-6,CASSSSRGGGRETQYF,TGTGCCAGCAGCTCATCTAGGGGGGGAGGGCGAGAGACCCAGTACTTC
TRBJ2-5,.,15,TRBD2,TRBV28,CASSSQRGVQETQYF,TGTGCCAGCAGTTCCCAGCGGGGGGTCCAAGAGACCCAGTACTTC
TRBJ2-1,.,13,TRBD2,TRBV20-1,CSAGGLAGGEQFF,TGCAGTGCTGGTGGGCTAGCGGGAGGCGAGCAGTTCTTC
TRBJ2-1,.,17,TRBD2,TRBV15,CATSPGTSGILNNEQFF,TGTGCCACCAGCCCCGGGACTAGCGGGATTCTGAACAATGAGCAGTTCTTC
TRBJ1-5,.,15,TRBD1,TRBV5-1,CASSWTGDYNQPQHF,TGCGCCAGCAGCTGGACAGGGGACTACAATCAGCCCCAGCATTTT
TRBJ1-6,.,11,.,TRBV10-1,CASSETGTLHF,TGCGCCAGCAGTGAGACGGGGACCCTCCACTTT
TRBJ2-7,.,15,.,TRBV6-5,CASSYSGDSSYEQYF,TGTGCCAGCAGTTACTCAGGGGACTCTAGCTACGAGCAGTACTTC
TRBJ2-5,.,13,TRBD2,TRBV12-3/TRBV12-4,CASTWEGGETQYF,TGTGCCAGCACCTGGGAGGGAGGCGAGACCCAGTACTTC
TRBJ1-1,.,15,TRBD1,TRBV19,CASTPPGQGMARAFF,TGTGCCAGTACCCCCCCCGGACAGGGGATGGCGCGAGCTTTCTTT
TRBJ2-3,.,14,TRBD2,TRBV7-2,CASSLQLAEKTQYF,TGTGCCAGCAGCTTACAACTAGCGGAGAAGACGCAGTATTTT
TRBJ2-3,.,15,TRBD1,TRBV4-2,CASSQEGQGTDTQYF,TGTGCCAGCAGCCAAGAGGGACAGGGCACAGATACGCAGTATTTT
TRBJ1-1,.,16,.,TRBV23-1,CASQTKGRDKNTEAFF,TGCGCCAGCCAAACAAAGGGCAGGGACAAGAACACTGAAGCTTTCTTT
TRBJ1-6,.,17,TRBD1,TRBV5-8,CASSHASMDRGFSPLHF,TGTGCCAGCAGCCATGCCTCTATGGACAGGGGATTTTCACCCCTCCACTTT